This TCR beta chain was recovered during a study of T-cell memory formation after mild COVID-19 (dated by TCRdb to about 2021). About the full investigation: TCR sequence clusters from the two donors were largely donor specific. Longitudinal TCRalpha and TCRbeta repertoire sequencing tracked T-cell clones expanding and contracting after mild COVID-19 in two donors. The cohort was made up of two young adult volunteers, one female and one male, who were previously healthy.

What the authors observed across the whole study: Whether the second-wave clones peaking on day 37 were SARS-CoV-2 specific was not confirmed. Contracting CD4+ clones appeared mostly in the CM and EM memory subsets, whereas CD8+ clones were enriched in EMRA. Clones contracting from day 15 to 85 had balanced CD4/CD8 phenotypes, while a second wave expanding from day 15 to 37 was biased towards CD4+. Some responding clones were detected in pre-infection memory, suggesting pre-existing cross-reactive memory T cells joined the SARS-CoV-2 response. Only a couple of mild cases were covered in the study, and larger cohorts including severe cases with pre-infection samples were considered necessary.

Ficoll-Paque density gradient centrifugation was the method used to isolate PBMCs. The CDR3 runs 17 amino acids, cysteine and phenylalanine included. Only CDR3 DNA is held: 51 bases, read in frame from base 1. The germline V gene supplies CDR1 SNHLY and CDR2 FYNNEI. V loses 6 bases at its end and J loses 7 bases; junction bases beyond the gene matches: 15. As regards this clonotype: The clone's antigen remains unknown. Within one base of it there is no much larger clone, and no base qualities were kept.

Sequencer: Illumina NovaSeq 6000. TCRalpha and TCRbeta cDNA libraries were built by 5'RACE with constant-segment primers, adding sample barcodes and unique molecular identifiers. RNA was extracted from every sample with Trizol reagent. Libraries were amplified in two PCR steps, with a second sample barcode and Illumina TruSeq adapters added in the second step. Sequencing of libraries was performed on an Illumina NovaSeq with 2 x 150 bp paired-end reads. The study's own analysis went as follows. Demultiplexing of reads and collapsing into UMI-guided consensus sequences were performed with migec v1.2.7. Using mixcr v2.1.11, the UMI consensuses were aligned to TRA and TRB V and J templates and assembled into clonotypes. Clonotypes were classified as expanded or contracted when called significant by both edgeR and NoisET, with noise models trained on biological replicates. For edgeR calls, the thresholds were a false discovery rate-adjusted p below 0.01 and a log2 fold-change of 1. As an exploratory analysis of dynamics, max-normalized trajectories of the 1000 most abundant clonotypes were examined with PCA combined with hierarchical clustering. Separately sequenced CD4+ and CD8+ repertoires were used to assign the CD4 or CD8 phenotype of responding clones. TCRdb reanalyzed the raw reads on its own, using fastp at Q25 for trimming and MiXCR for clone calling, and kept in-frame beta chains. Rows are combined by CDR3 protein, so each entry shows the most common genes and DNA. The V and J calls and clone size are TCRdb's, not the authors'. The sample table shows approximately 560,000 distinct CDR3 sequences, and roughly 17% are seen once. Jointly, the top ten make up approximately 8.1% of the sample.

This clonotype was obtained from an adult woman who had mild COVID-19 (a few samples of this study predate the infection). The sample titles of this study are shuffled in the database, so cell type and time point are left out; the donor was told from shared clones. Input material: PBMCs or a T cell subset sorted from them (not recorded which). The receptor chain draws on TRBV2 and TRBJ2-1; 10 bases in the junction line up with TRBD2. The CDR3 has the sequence CASRTPFQREGRNEQFF. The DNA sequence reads TGTGCCAGCAGAACCCCCTTCCAGCGGGAGGGCCGGAATGAGCAGTTCTTC. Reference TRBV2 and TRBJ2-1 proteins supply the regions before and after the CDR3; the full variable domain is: EPEVTQTPSHQVTQMGQEVILRCVPISNHLYFYWYRQILGQKVEFLVSFYNNEISEKSEIFDDQFSVERPDGSNFTLKIRSTKLEDSAMYFCASRTPFQREGRNEQFFGPGTRLTVL.